In its sample, the clone carrying this T cell receptor (beta chain) was seen once. The antigen is undetermined. At one end, the junction sequence differs from germline, possibly due to a read error. The donors, all healthy, were Caucasians living in Russia, aged 6 to 90. Each individual donor underwent a draw of approximately 10 milliliters of peripheral blood. Total RNA, at least 6 micrograms per sample, came from PBMCs. The data stem from a study of blood T cells in healthy people across ages. Findings of the study overall: Investigators viewed diversity estimates from one million T cells as underestimates, the study reported.

Germline V CDR1 and CDR2: SGHDT, YYEEEE. This CDR3 is built from 13 residues. A J-beta primer mix and a sample-barcoded 5' primer were used in a second PCR of about 7 to 11 cycles. MiXCR was run by TCRdb on the 5' RACE reads, yielding one entry per CDR3 protein. The sample carries 380,000 or so distinct CDR3 sequences, approximately 52% recorded once. The sample comprised blood. This receptor was taken from a man aged 60 to 69 in good health. V gene TRBV5-6 combines with J gene TRBJ1-6, with a tentative D call TRBD1 (6 bases). The DNA of the CDR3 is TGTGCCAGCAGCTTGATTGGGACATCACCCCCCCACTTT. Encoded protein: CASSLIGTSPPHF.